Listed here are 8 T cell receptor beta chains from one sample, sequenced in a study of T cell repertoires in cytomegalovirus infection. Via MiXCR, TCRdb re-called the reads, giving one row per CDR3 protein. The sample yields about 130,000 distinct CDR3 sequences, 20% to 30% seen once. These TCRs are of unknown antigen specificity. The material sequenced was PBMCs, sequenced either directly or after in vitro stimulation (not recorded which). These receptor sequences come from a human donor in good health (CMV status not recorded). Some clones in this sample may be carry-over from other donors' samples.

The J gene is TRBJ1-5, the V gene TRBV7-2; a possible D gene is TRBD1 (5 bases). Trimming left V 5 bases short and J 4 bases short, with 12 bases between. Looked up from germline, CDR1 is SGHTA and CDR2 is FQGNSA. CDR3 length equals 14 residues. The CDR3 DNA follows: TGTGCCAGCAGCCTAGGGGCAGGGAATCAGCCCCAGCATTTT. Translation gives CASSLGAGNQPQHF. Using reference TRBV7-2 and TRBJ1-5 for the parts outside the CDR3, the full variable domain is GAGVSQSPSNKVTEKGKDVELRCDPISGHTALYWYRQSLGQGLEFLIYFQGNSAPDKSGLPSDRFSAERTGGSVSTLTIQRTQQEDSAVYLCASSLGAGNQPQHFGDGTRLSIL.

DNA for the CDR3: TGTGCCAGCAGCAATGCAGGGGGCCCTATGAAAGCTTTCTTT. This codes for CASSNAGGPMKAFF. The genes are TRBV7-2 and TRBJ1-1; 8 bases agree with TRBD1. The CDR3 runs to 14 residues. V was clipped by 5 bases and J by 9 bases; unmatched bases: 11. Germline V gives CDR1 SGHTA, CDR2 FQGNSA.

This clonotype appeared many times. The chain uses TRBV18 and TRBJ2-7, with D unclear. CDR1 is KGHSH and CDR2 is LQKENI in the germline V gene. The CDR3 is made up of 12 amino acids. The V and J ends lost 3 bases and 6 bases respectively, with 9 bases between them. This CDR3 reads CASSPNHAEQYF. CDR3 DNA sequence: TGTGCCAGCTCACCTAACCATGCCGAGCAGTACTTC.

V is TRBV19 and J is TRBJ2-4; TRBD2 might be the D (5 bases). Germline CDR1 reads LNHDA; CDR2 reads SQIVND (reference sequence). V lost 10 bases, J lost 0 bases, and 13 bases lay in between. The CDR3 spans 14 residues. In DNA, the CDR3 is TGTGCCACCCTTCGGACTGGAGCCAAAAACATTCAGTACTTC. Its protein is CATLRTGAKNIQYF.

This clonotype was seen a handful of times. The chain uses TRBV7-2 and TRBJ2-4; D possibly uses TRBD1 or TRBD2 (5 bases each). This CDR3 spans 13 amino acids. V lost 4 bases and J 11 bases, leaving 15 bases between the germline ends. Per germline, CDR1 SGHTA and CDR2 FQGNSA. The CDR3 spells CASSYRWDGFQYF. The CDR3 nucleotides read TGTGCCAGCAGCTATCGATGGGACGGTTTTCAGTACTTC.

This clonotype occurred many times. V and J are TRBV7-2 and TRBJ2-1; 9 bases match TRBD1. V lost 5 bases to trimming and J lost 7 bases; unmatched junction nucleotides: 6. The CDR3 runs 14 residues. The germline V gene encodes CDR1 SGHTA and CDR2 FQGNSA. Here the CDR3 reads CASSAQGAGNEQFF. The CDR3 nucleotides read TGTGCCAGCAGCGCACAGGGGGCGGGAAATGAGCAGTTCTTC.

This chain links TRBV28 with TRBJ1-5; D is ambiguous. Germline CDR1 reads MDHEN; CDR2 reads SYDVKM. This CDR3 has 17 amino acids. The V end was cut by 4 bases, the J end by 9 bases, with 25 bases between. The CDR3 loop is CASSSTLGEGGSWPQHF. The CDR3 coding sequence is TGTGCCAGCAGTTCCACCCTCGGCGAGGGAGGATCATGGCCCCAGCATTTT. The whole variable domain, remainder taken from reference TRBV28 and TRBJ1-5, is DVKVTQSSRYLVKRTGEKVFLECVQDMDHENMFWYRQDPGLGLRLIYFSYDVKMKEKGDIPEGYSVSREKKERFSLILESASTNQTSMYLCASSSTLGEGGSWPQHFGDGTRLSIL.

This clonotype was recorded only once. This chain links TRBV6-2 or TRBV6-3 with TRBJ1-1; a possible D gene is TRBD1 (5 bases). CDR1 MNHEY and CDR2 SVGEGT come from the germline V gene. The CDR3 loop spans 14 amino acids. The ends were cut back, 9 bases at V and 5 bases at J, with 19 bases in the middle. Here the CDR3 reads CASETWGGTTEAFF. The CDR3 DNA follows: TGTGCCAGTGAGACTTGGGGGGGGACGACTGAAGCTTTCTTT.